One and the same sample provided the 29 T cell receptor beta chains below, sequenced in a study of blood T cell repertoires in COVID-19 (TCRdb year 2020). Libraries were built with the immunoSEQ multiplex PCR assay. TCRdb re-hosts the immuneACCESS table, in-frame sequences only. Its copies lack some clones; in the studies checked, an unresolved V gene accounts for under half of them, and the cause for the rest is not known. The sample table shows about 410,000 clones, and 90% are seen once. The leading ten clones occupy 0.6% of the sample. Input material: PBMCs or T cells enriched from blood (not recorded which). The source of these receptors is a man aged 18 to 35 who had recovered from COVID-19.

The V gene is TRBV15, the J gene TRBJ1-3; weak D call: TRBD1 (5 bases). Germline CDR1 reads LNHNV; CDR2 reads YYDKDF (reference sequence). Trimming stripped 6 bases from V and 1 base from J, with 13 bases between. The CDR3 has 15 residues. In nucleotides, the CDR3 is TGTGCCACCAGGCCTTCCAGGGTATCTGGAAACACCATATATTTT. It is translated as CATRPSRVSGNTIYF.

The chain carries TRBV28 and TRBJ2-1; possibly TRBD1 for D (6 bases). This CDR3 contains 13 residues. Germline CDR1 reads MDHEN; CDR2 reads SYDVKM. The V and J ends lost 4 bases and 4 bases respectively, with 8 bases between them. Here the CDR3 reads CASSYREYNEQFF. DNA for the CDR3: TGTGCCAGCAGTTACAGGGAGTACAATGAGCAGTTCTTC.

This chain links TRBV7-9 with TRBJ2-6; D is possibly TRBD1 (6 bases). The CDR3 loop spans 17 amino acids. Germline V gene sequence: CDR1 SEHNR, CDR2 FQNEAQ (reference sequence). The V gene lost 1 base and the J gene lost 2 bases, with 12 bases spanning the gap. CDR3 coding DNA: TGTGCCAGCAGCTTAGACGCCAGGGGAACTGGGGCCAACGTCCTGACTTTC. Amino acid sequence: CASSLDARGTGANVLTF.

V usage is TRBV7-3 and J usage is TRBJ1-2; D is undetermined. The V end was cut by 5 bases, the J end by 4 bases, with 20 bases between. The CDR3 extends over 16 amino acids. From germline, CDR1 is SGHTA and CDR2 FQGTGA. The CDR3 sequence is CASSDPSSDGVYGYTF. In DNA form, the CDR3 reads TGTGCCAGCAGCGATCCCAGCAGCGACGGAGTCTATGGCTACACCTTC.

The V call is TRBV28, the J call TRBJ2-7; 11 positions agree with TRBD2. There are 15 residues in the CDR3. Germline lookup yields CDR1 MDHEN and CDR2 SYDVKM. Trimming took 6 bases from V and 7 from J; bases not matched to a gene: 11. The CDR3 spells CASRLGLADPWEQYF. The CDR3 DNA is TGTGCCAGCAGATTGGGACTAGCGGACCCTTGGGAGCAGTACTTC.

This clone was counted many times. The V call is TRBV4-2, the J call TRBJ2-5; TRBD1 might be the D (6 bases). Per the germline V gene, CDR1 is LGHNA and CDR2 is YNFKEQ. This CDR3 region has 16 residues. Trimming pared 2 bases from V and 5 bases from J, leaving 18 bases between. This CDR3 reads CASSQTSGDGAETQYF. For the CDR3, the DNA is TGTGCCAGCAGCCAAACTTCAGGGGATGGAGCGGAGACCCAGTACTTC.

The CDR3 protein is CASSALGGNTEAFF. CDR3 DNA: TGTGCCAGCAGTGCTCTAGGGGGGAACACTGAAGCTTTCTTT. The rearrangement links TRBV2 to TRBJ1-1, with a possible D match to TRBD1 (6 bases). Trimming pared 4 bases from V and 1 base from J, leaving 10 bases between. The CDR3 spans 14 residues. Germline V CDR1 and CDR2: SNHLY, FYNNEI.

The J gene is TRBJ1-5, the V gene TRBV5-8, with a possible D match to TRBD1 (5 bases). The CDR3 has 14 residues. Between the trimmed V and J ends, which lost 4 bases and 10 bases, there was a span of 18 bases. The germline V gene has CDR1 SGHTS and CDR2 YDEGEE. The CDR3 protein is CASSRTGVGKPQHF. The DNA for the CDR3 is TGTGCCAGCAGCCGAACAGGAGTGGGGAAACCCCAGCATTTT.

The chain is built from TRBV19 and TRBJ2-3; 7 bases agree with TRBD2. The CDR3 runs to 15 residues. Germline assignment: CDR1 LNHDA and CDR2 SQIVND (reference sequence). J was trimmed by 1 base and V by 5 bases; bases with no gene match: 6. The CDR3 sequence is CASSSTSVRTDTQYF. CDR3 DNA sequence: TGTGCCAGTAGTTCCACTAGCGTACGCACAGATACGCAGTATTTT.

This sequence joins TRBV10-3 and TRBJ1-1, with a tentative D call TRBD1 (6 bases). From germline, CDR1 is ENHRY and CDR2 SYGVKD. Trimming pared 6 bases from V and 4 bases from J, leaving 18 bases between. This CDR3 has 15 amino acids. CDR3 residues: CAIRERTAGGTEAFF. CDR3 coding DNA: TGTGCCATCAGAGAGAGGACAGCGGGGGGCACTGAAGCTTTCTTT.

The chain has TRBV5-1 and TRBJ1-1; 9 bases are a match to TRBD1. V trimming: 3 bases; J trimming: 4 bases; junction bases outside the gene matches: 4. Germline-derived CDR1 and CDR2 are SGHRS and YFSETQ. CDR3 length: 14 amino acids. CDR3 sequence reads: CASSSGTGRTEAFF. CDR3 DNA: TGCGCCAGCAGCTCCGGGACAGGGCGCACTGAAGCTTTCTTT. Together with reference TRBV5-1 and TRBJ1-1, the CDR3 gives the full variable domain: KAGVTQTPRYLIKTRGQQVTLSCSPISGHRSVSWYQQTPGQGLQFLFEYFSETQRNKGNFPGRFSGRQFSNSRSEMNVSTLELGDSALYLCASSSGTGRTEAFFGQGTRLTVV.

The chain employs TRBV10-3 and TRBJ2-7; 8 positions match TRBD1. Losses at the gene ends were 6 bases for V and 2 bases for J; bases not matched to a gene: 6. Germline V lookup: CDR1 ENHRY, CDR2 SYGVKD. The CDR3 extends over 14 amino acids. The CDR3 DNA is TGTGCCATCAGCCCCGGGACAGGAGCCTACGAGCAGTACTTC. This sequence encodes CAISPGTGAYEQYF.

The chain employs TRBV18 and TRBJ1-1; a weak D match, TRBD1 (6 bases). Germline V gene data show CDR1 as KGHSH and CDR2 as LQKENI. CDR3 size: 15 residues. The ends were cut back, 3 bases at V and 4 bases at J, with 15 bases in the middle. The CDR3 sequence: CASSPQGTPGTEAFF. CDR3 nucleotide sequence: TGTGCCAGCTCACCCCAGGGGACCCCGGGCACTGAAGCTTTCTTT.

This clone was seen a handful of times. Within the sample, other DNA sequences also encode this same CDR3. V gene TRBV20-1 combines with J gene TRBJ2-7; TRBD2 agrees at 13 bases. The CDR3 is made up of 14 amino acids. The junction had 2 bases not matched to a gene; V was cut back by 3 bases and J by 3 bases. The germline gives CDR1 DFQATT, CDR2 SNEGSKA (reference sequence). CDR3 sequence: CSASRTSGSYEQYF. CDR3 bases: TGCAGTGCTAGTAGGACTAGCGGGAGCTACGAGCAGTACTTC.

The chain combines TRBV28 with TRBJ1-4, with TRBD1 identical over 7 bases. Germline loops: CDR1 MDHEN, CDR2 SYDVKM. CDR3 size: 13 residues. Trimming took 6 bases from V and 6 from J; bases not matched to a gene: 4. This chain's CDR3 is CASRKDRDEKLFF. In nucleotides, the CDR3 is TGTGCCAGCAGAAAAGACAGGGATGAAAAACTGTTTTTT. Together with reference TRBV28 and TRBJ1-4, the CDR3 gives the full variable domain: DVKVTQSSRYLVKRTGEKVFLECVQDMDHENMFWYRQDPGLGLRLIYFSYDVKMKEKGDIPEGYSVSREKKERFSLILESASTNQTSMYLCASRKDRDEKLFFGSGTQLSVL.

The CDR3 region is CASRTNSGTGPMGGGYTF. The CDR3 DNA reads TGTGCCAGTAGGACTAATTCCGGGACAGGGCCCATGGGAGGTGGCTACACCTTC. The chain combines TRBV19 with TRBJ1-2, with TRBD1 matching 9 bases. The length of the CDR3 is 18 residues. With 6 bases clipped from V and 7 bases from J, the junction kept 21 bases outside the gene matches. Germline V gives CDR1 LNHDA, CDR2 SQIVND (reference sequence).

The chain carries TRBV7-9 and TRBJ1-5; TRBD1 matches at 11 bases. This CDR3 is 17 amino acids long. Germline assignment: CDR1 SEHNR and CDR2 FQNEAQ (reference sequence). The CDR3 region has the DNA TGTGCGCGTCCCAGGGACAGGGGGGCATATAGCAATCAGCCCCAGCATTTT. Translating it yields CARPRDRGAYSNQPQHF.

This chain uses TRBV2 with TRBJ1-1, with D possibly being TRBD1 (5 bases). Trimming pared 6 bases from V and 1 base from J, leaving 9 bases between. CDR1 is SNHLY and CDR2 is FYNNEI in the germline V gene. CDR3 length: 13 amino acids. The CDR3 nucleotides are TGTGCCAGCAGCATACAGGAGAACACTGAAGCTTTCTTT. Translation gives CASSIQENTEAFF.

The chain employs TRBV5-4 and TRBJ2-5; D might be TRBD1 (6 bases). From germline, CDR1 is SGHNT and CDR2 YYREEE (reference sequence). Trimming took 10 bases from V and 1 from J, leaving 14 bases between them. CDR3 size: 13 residues. In DNA, the CDR3 is TGTGCCGCCAGGGGCAGCCTCCAAGAGACCCAGTACTTC. Amino acid sequence: CAARGSLQETQYF.

The chain employs TRBV18 and TRBJ2-3; maybe TRBD2 (6 bases). This CDR3 is built from 15 residues. Per the germline V gene, CDR1 is KGHSH and CDR2 is LQKENI. V was cut by 4 bases and J by 6 bases, with 17 bases left in between. CDR3 in DNA: TGTGCCAGCTCACAGCTGGCGGGGTTATCCGATACGCAGTATTTT. This translates into CASSQLAGLSDTQYF.

The rearrangement links TRBV28 to TRBJ2-2, with 11 nucleotides matching TRBD2. Looked up from germline, CDR1 is MDHEN and CDR2 is SYDVKM. The CDR3 is made up of 16 amino acids. With V trimmed by 6 bases and J by 2 bases, 5 bases remained unmatched. The CDR3 DNA sequence: TGTGCCAGCAGAACTGGGACTAGCGGAAACACCGGGGAGCTGTTTTTT. This sequence encodes CASRTGTSGNTGELFF. The variable domain in full, with the rest retrieved from reference TRBV28 and TRBJ2-2, is DVKVTQSSRYLVKRTGEKVFLECVQDMDHENMFWYRQDPGLGLRLIYFSYDVKMKEKGDIPEGYSVSREKKERFSLILESASTNQTSMYLCASRTGTSGNTGELFFGEGSRLTVL.

The V gene is TRBV14, the J gene TRBJ1-3; D is unresolved. The CDR3 is 16 amino acids. Trimming shortened V by 0 bases and J by 4 bases, and 13 bases separated the two germline ends. Germline CDR1 SGHDN, CDR2 FVKESK. The CDR3 loop reads CASSQESGRSGNTIYF. The DNA of the CDR3 is TGTGCCAGCAGCCAAGAATCAGGTCGCTCGGGAAACACCATATATTTT.

This rearrangement joins TRBV19 to TRBJ1-4; D is possibly TRBD1 (6 bases). The V end lost 5 bases, the J end lost 5 bases, and 12 bases lay between the germline ends. Germline lookup yields CDR1 LNHDA and CDR2 SQIVND (reference sequence). CDR3 length: 14 amino acids. This CDR3 is CASSFSGGNEKLFF. CDR3 sequence (DNA): TGTGCCAGTAGTTTTTCTGGGGGCAATGAAAAACTGTTTTTT.

J is TRBJ2-1 and V is TRBV7-2, with 8 nucleotides matching TRBD2. From germline, CDR1 is SGHTA and CDR2 FQGNSA. This CDR3 region has 15 residues. Germline trimming cut 1 base from V and 6 bases from J; bases unmatched to any gene: 5. The CDR3 bases are TGTGCCAGCAGCTTAGACGGGAGGGCCGCCAATGAGCAGTTCTTC. Its protein product is CASSLDGRAANEQFF.

The chain employs TRBV27 and TRBJ1-3, with D uncertain. This CDR3 spans 17 amino acids. Germline CDR1 MNHEY, CDR2 SMNVEV (reference sequence). V was shortened by 2 bases and J by 0 bases, with 14 bases between the two germline ends. CDR3 sequence: CASSLRPAGYSGNTIYF. DNA of the CDR3: TGTGCCAGCAGTTTAAGACCCGCGGGGTACTCTGGAAACACCATATATTTT.

This chain joins TRBV5-1 and TRBJ1-4, with 12 bases aligning to TRBD1. V trimming: 8 bases; J trimming: 7 bases; junction bases outside the gene matches: 9. The CDR3 is 15 residues long. Germline CDR1 SGHRS, CDR2 YFSETQ. CDR3 protein: CASGTGGATGEKLFF. Here the CDR3 DNA reads TGCGCCAGTGGGACAGGGGGCGCGACTGGTGAAAAACTGTTTTTT.

The chain recombines TRBV20-1 with TRBJ2-1, with D hard to call. CDR1 DFQATT and CDR2 SNEGSKA come from the germline V gene (reference sequence). Trimming left V 6 bases short and J 8 bases short, with 8 bases between. The CDR3 runs 10 residues. The CDR3 sequence is CSAGVDEQFF. CDR3 nucleotides: TGCAGTGCAGGAGTCGATGAGCAGTTCTTC.

As concerns this clone: A much larger clone differs by one base, so this may be a read error. This sample includes further DNA sequences coding for the same CDR3. J is TRBJ2-7 and V is TRBV15, with 7 bases lining up with TRBD2. The CDR3 extends over 14 amino acids. Germline V gives CDR1 LNHNV, CDR2 YYDKDF (reference sequence). The CDR3 bases are TGTGCCACCAGCGGAGGGAGCGGGACGGGCGAGCAGTACTTT. Its protein is CATSGGSGTGEQYF.

The chain links TRBV12-3 or TRBV12-4 to TRBJ1-6; no clear D. There are 12 residues in the CDR3. V dropped 5 bases and J dropped 8 bases, with 7 bases sitting between them. CDR3 sequence: CASSVLDSPLHF. CDR3 sequence (DNA): TGTGCCAGCAGTGTACTTGATTCACCCCTCCACTTT.